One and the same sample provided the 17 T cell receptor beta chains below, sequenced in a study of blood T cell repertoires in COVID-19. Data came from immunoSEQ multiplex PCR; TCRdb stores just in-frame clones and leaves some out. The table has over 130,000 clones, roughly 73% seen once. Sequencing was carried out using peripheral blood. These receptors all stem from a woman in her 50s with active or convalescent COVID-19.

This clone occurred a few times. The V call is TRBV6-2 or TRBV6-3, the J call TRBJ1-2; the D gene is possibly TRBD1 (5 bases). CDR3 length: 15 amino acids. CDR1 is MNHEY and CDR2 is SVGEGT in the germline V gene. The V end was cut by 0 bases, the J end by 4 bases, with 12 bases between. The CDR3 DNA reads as TGTGCCAGCAGTTACTCCTTAGACAGACTCTATGGCTACACCTTC. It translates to CASSYSLDRLYGYTF.

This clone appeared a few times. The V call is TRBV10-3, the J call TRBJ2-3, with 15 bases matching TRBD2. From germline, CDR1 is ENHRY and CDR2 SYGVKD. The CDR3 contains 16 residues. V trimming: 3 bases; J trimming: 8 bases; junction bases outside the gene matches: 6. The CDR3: CAISEEGLAGGGTQYF. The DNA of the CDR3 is TGTGCCATCAGTGAAGAGGGACTAGCGGGAGGTGGTACGCAGTATTTT.

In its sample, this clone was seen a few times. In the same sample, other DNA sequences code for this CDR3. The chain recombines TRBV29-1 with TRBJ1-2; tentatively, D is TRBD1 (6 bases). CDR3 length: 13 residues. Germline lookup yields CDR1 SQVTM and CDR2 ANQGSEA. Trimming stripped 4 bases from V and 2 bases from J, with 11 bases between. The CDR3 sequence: CSVAGELNYGYTF. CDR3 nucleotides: TGCAGCGTTGCAGGGGAGTTGAACTATGGCTACACCTTC.

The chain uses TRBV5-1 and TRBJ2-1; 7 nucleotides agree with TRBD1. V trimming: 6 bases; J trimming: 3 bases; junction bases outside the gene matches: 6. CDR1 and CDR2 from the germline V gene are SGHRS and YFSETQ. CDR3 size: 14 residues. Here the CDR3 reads CASTTGENYNEQFF. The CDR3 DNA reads TGCGCCAGCACAACAGGGGAAAACTACAATGAGCAGTTCTTC.

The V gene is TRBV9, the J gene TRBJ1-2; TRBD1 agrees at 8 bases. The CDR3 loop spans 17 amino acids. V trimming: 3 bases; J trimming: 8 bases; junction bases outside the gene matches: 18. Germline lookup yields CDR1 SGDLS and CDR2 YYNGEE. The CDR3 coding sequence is TGTGCCAGCAGCGACGACAGGGGCCTCCTCTTCCCGGGCGGCTACACCTTC. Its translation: CASSDDRGLLFPGGYTF.

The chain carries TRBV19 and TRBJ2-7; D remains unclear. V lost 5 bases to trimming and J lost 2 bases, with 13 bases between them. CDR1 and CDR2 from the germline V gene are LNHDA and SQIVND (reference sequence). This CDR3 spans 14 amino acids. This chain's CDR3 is CASSVNMEPYEQYF. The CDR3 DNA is TGTGCCAGTAGTGTAAACATGGAGCCCTACGAGCAGTACTTC.

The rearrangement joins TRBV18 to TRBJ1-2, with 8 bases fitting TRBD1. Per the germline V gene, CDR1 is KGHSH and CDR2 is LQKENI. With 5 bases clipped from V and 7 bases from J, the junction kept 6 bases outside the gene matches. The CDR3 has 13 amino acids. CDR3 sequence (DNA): TGTGCCAGCTCAGAGACAGGGGTCGGTGGCTACACCTTC. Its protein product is CASSETGVGGYTF.

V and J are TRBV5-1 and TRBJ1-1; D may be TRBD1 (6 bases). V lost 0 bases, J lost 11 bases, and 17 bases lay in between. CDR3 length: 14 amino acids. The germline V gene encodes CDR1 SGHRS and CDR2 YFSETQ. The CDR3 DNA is TGCGCCAGCAGCTTGGGGGGCTTTCGGACAGTGGCTTTCTTT. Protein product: CASSLGGFRTVAFF.

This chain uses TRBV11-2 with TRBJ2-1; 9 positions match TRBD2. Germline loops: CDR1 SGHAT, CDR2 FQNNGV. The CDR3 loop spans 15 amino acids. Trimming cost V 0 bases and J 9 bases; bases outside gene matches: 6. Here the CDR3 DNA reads TGTGCCAGCAGCTTAGATCGCGGGAGGGCCGCTGAGCAGTTCTTC. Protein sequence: CASSLDRGRAAEQFF. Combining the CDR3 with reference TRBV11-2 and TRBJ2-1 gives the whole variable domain EAGVAQSPRYKIIEKRQSVAFWCNPISGHATLYWYQQILGQGPKLLIQFQNNGVVDDSQLPKDRFSAERLKGVDSTLKIQPAKLEDSAVYLCASSLDRGRAAEQFFGPGTRLTVL.

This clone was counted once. As DNA, the CDR3 is TGTGCCAGCAGTTTGTACGCCGGGGGAGGGACTGAAGCTTTCTTT. It encodes CASSLYAGGGTEAFF. The chain is built from TRBV28 and TRBJ1-1, with a tentative D call TRBD1 (5 bases). This CDR3 region has 15 residues. The V end lost 3 bases, the J end lost 5 bases, and 16 bases lay between the germline ends. Germline V lookup: CDR1 MDHEN, CDR2 SYDVKM.

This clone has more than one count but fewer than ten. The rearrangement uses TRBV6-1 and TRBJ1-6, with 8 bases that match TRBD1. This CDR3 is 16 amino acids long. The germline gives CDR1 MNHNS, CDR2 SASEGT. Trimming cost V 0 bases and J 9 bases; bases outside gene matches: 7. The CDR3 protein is CASSEAAGGGGSPLHF. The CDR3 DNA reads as TGTGCCAGCAGTGAAGCGGCAGGGGGCGGTGGTTCACCCCTCCACTTT.

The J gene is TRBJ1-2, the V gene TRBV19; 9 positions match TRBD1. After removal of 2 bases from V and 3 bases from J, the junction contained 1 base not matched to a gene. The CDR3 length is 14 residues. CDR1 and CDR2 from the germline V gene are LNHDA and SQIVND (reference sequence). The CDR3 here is CASSIRDRDYGYTF. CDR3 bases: TGTGCCAGTAGTATAAGGGACAGGGACTATGGCTACACCTTC. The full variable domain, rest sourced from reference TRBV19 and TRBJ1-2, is DGGITQSPKYLFRKEGQNVTLSCEQNLNHDAMYWYRQDPGQGLRLIYYSQIVNDFQKGDIAEGYSVSREKKESFPLTVTSAQKNPTAFYLCASSIRDRDYGYTFGSGTRLTVV.

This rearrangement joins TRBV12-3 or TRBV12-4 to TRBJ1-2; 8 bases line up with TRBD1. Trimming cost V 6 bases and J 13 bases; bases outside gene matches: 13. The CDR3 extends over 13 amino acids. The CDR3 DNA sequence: TGTGCCAGCAGCTATGGGACAGGATGGCTAAGCACCTTC. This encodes CASSYGTGWLSTF.

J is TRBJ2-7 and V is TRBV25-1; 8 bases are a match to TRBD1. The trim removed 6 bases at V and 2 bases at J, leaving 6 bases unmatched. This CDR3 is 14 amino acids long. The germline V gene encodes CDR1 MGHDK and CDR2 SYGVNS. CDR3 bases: TGTGCCAGCAGGGACCGGGACAGGACCTACGAGCAGTACTTC. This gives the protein CASRDRDRTYEQYF.

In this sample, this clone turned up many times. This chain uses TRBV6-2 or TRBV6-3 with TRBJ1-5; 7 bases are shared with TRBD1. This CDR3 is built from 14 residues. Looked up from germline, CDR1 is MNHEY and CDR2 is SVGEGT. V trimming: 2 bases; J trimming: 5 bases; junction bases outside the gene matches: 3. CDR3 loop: CASSYRGRDQPQHF. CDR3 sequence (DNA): TGTGCCAGCAGTTACAGGGGGCGAGATCAGCCCCAGCATTTT.

The CDR3 DNA is TGTGCCAGTCAGGGACAGGGGATCAAAAACATTCAGTACTTC. Translating gives CASQGQGIKNIQYF. The genes are TRBV28 and TRBJ2-4, with 10 bases identical to TRBD1. With V trimmed by 9 bases and J by 3 bases, 5 bases remained unmatched. The CDR3 totals 14 residues. Germline V gives CDR1 MDHEN, CDR2 SYDVKM. The full variable domain, completed using reference TRBV28 and TRBJ2-4, is DVKVTQSSRYLVKRTGEKVFLECVQDMDHENMFWYRQDPGLGLRLIYFSYDVKMKEKGDIPEGYSVSREKKERFSLILESASTNQTSMYLCASQGQGIKNIQYFGAGTRLSVL.

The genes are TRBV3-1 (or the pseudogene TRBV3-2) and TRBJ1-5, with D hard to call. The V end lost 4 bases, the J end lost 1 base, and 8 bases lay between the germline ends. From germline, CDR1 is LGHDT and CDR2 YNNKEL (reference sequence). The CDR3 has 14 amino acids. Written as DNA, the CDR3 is TGTGCCAGCAGCCTCCAGTGGAGCAATCAGCCCCAGCATTTT. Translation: CASSLQWSNQPQHF.